This T cell receptor (beta chain) appears in the sequencing data of a study of blood T cell repertoires in COVID-19. On the study more broadly: From the United States, Italy and Spain came samples of acute and convalescent COVID-19. In each case, the material was cDNA or gDNA derived from T cells, B-cell-depleted T cells, or PBMCs.

How the authors handled the data: Counts of nucleated cells, estimated from reference gene primer amplification, were obtained. Data came from immunoSEQ multiplex PCR; TCRdb stores just in-frame clones and leaves some out. Clone size and V and J calls were adopted from that table, with D and trimming inferred from the DNA. There are fewer than 200,000 clones in the sample; approximately 85% occur only once, and about 0.95% lies in the top ten. In germline, CDR1 is SQVTM, CDR2 ANQGSEA. CDR3 length: 14 amino acids. V was trimmed by 7 bases and J by 1 base, leaving 15 bases between them. V is TRBV29-1 and J is TRBJ2-3; no clear D. Sequencing input: peripheral blood. The receptor was isolated from a man between 40 and 49 years old with acute or convalescent COVID-19. In nucleotides, the CDR3 is TGCAGCGCCCGAGGCCTTGACGGCACAGATACGCAGTATTTT. It yields the protein CSARGLDGTDTQYF.